Below, 17 T cell receptor beta chains from the same sample are listed, as sequenced in a study of T cells in Graves' hyperthyroidism and ophthalmopathy. What was amplified from RNA transcripts were TCR beta CDR3 regions. First-round RT-PCR with HTBI primers amplified the TCR CDR3 region. TCRdb redid the calling of the multiplex PCR reads with MiXCR, one entry per CDR3 protein. The profile shows 450,000 to 700,000 distinct CDR3 sequences, roughly 50% of them singletons. The sample was peripheral blood or thyroid tissue (not recorded which). The receptors derive from an adult woman with Graves' disease, either hyperthyroidism or ophthalmopathy (not recorded which).

This clonotype came up many times. This chain uses TRBV7-2 with TRBJ1-4; TRBD1 matches 7 bases. Germline-derived CDR1 and CDR2 are SGHTA and FQGNSA. Unmatched junction bases numbered 6, after V lost 1 base and J lost 10 bases. The CDR3 contains 14 residues. CDR3 protein: CASSLGQGGGKLFF. The CDR3 coding sequence is TGTGCCAGCAGCTTAGGACAGGGAGGCGGAAAACTGTTTTTT.

The table lists this clonotype with many counts. This chain links TRBV7-2 with TRBJ2-7; no clear D. Trimming stripped 4 bases from V and 2 bases from J, with 12 bases between. Germline lookup yields CDR1 SGHTA and CDR2 FQGNSA. The CDR3 runs to 14 residues. CDR3 bases: TGTGCCAGCAGCTCCCTCAGGCAGGCCTACGAGCAGTACTTC. Protein sequence: CASSSLRQAYEQYF.

The CDR3 bases are TGTGCCATCAGGAGGCGGGAGGGAGTGGGCTACAATGAGCAGTTCTTC. Protein product: CAIRRREGVGYNEQFF. This chain links TRBV10-3 with TRBJ2-1; 9 bases align to TRBD2. The CDR3 loop spans 16 amino acids. Germline V CDR1 and CDR2: ENHRY, SYGVKD. V trimming: 6 bases; J trimming: 3 bases; junction bases outside the gene matches: 9.

The rearrangement joins TRBV2 to TRBJ2-2, with a possible D match to TRBD2 (6 bases). Trimming shortened V by 5 bases and J by 6 bases, and 19 bases separated the two germline ends. Germline CDR1 SNHLY, CDR2 FYNNEI. This CDR3 comprises 16 residues. The CDR3 sequence: CASSPGRHVESGELFF. In DNA, the CDR3 is TGTGCCAGCAGTCCCGGGAGACATGTTGAGTCCGGGGAGCTGTTTTTT.

In this sample, this clonotype turned up a few times. The genes are TRBV2 and TRBJ2-2; D unclear. The CDR3 runs to 16 residues. V dropped 9 bases and J dropped 5 bases, with 22 bases sitting between them. CDR1 is SNHLY and CDR2 is FYNNEI in the germline V gene. The CDR3 nucleotides are TGTGCCAGACGTCAAGTGTGGGTCACAGAGACCGGGGAGCTGTTTTTT. It codes for CARRQVWVTETGELFF. The full variable domain, in which reference TRBV2 and TRBJ2-2 provide the parts outside the CDR3, is EPEVTQTPSHQVTQMGQEVILRCVPISNHLYFYWYRQILGQKVEFLVSFYNNEISEKSEIFDDQFSVERPDGSNFTLKIRSTKLEDSAMYFCARRQVWVTETGELFFGEGSRLTVL.

The chain joins TRBV24-1 to TRBJ1-4; D gene uncertain. The CDR3 runs 13 residues. With 4 bases removed from V and 0 bases from J, the gap between germline ends came to 2 bases. Germline values: CDR1 KGHDR, CDR2 SFDVKD. CDR3 sequence reads: CATSEATNEKLFF. Written as DNA, the CDR3 is TGTGCCACCAGTGAAGCAACTAATGAAAAACTGTTTTTT.

Regarding this clonotype: Relative to the germline gene, one junction end is altered; a read error may explain this. This chain connects TRBV2 to TRBJ2-7; possible D gene TRBD2, 6 bases. Germline CDR1 is SNHLY and CDR2 is FYNNEI. The CDR3 spans 13 residues. CDR3 region: CAITGTRDYERYF. CDR3 DNA sequence: TGTGCCATCACCGGGACTCGTGATTACGAGCGGTACTTC.

This clonotype showed up many times. The chain is built from TRBV7-2 and TRBJ1-1, with 7 bases lining up with TRBD1. With V trimmed by 2 bases and J by 6 bases, 9 bases remained unmatched. Germline-derived CDR1 and CDR2 are SGHTA and FQGNSA. The CDR3 length is 15 residues. The CDR3 nucleotides read TGTGCCAGCAGCTTACCAGGGGGGGCGAGGGCTGAAGCTTTCTTT. It specifies CASSLPGGARAEAFF. The complete variable domain, with remaining parts taken from reference TRBV7-2 and TRBJ1-1, reads GAGVSQSPSNKVTEKGKDVELRCDPISGHTALYWYRQSLGQGLEFLIYFQGNSAPDKSGLPSDRFSAERTGGSVSTLTIQRTQQEDSAVYLCASSLPGGARAEAFFGQGTRLTVV.

This clonotype was found many times. CDR3 region: CASSISRGLAGTDEQYF. CDR3 DNA sequence: TGTGCCAGTAGTATTTCTCGGGGACTAGCGGGAACCGACGAGCAGTACTTC. The rearrangement joins TRBV19 to TRBJ2-7; 13 bases agree with TRBD2. The length of the CDR3 is 17 residues. J lost 5 bases, V lost 3 bases, and 10 bases had no gene match. Germline V gene data show CDR1 as LNHDA and CDR2 as SQIVND (reference sequence). Based on the CDR3 plus reference TRBV19 and TRBJ2-7, the full variable domain is DGGITQSPKYLFRKEGQNVTLSCEQNLNHDAMYWYRQDPGQGLRLIYYSQIVNDFQKGDIAEGYSVSREKKESFPLTVTSAQKNPTAFYLCASSISRGLAGTDEQYFGPGTRLTVT.

The gene calls are TRBV5-1 and TRBJ2-1, with TRBD2 identical over 11 bases. The junction had 4 bases not matched to a gene; V was cut back by 1 base and J by 7 bases. Per germline, CDR1 SGHRS and CDR2 YFSETQ. The CDR3 extends over 15 amino acids. CDR3 in amino acids: CASSLRASGRNEQFF. CDR3 nucleotides: TGCGCCAGCAGCTTGAGGGCTAGCGGGAGGAATGAGCAGTTCTTC. Drawing the rest from reference TRBV5-1 and TRBJ2-1, the complete variable domain is KAGVTQTPRYLIKTRGQQVTLSCSPISGHRSVSWYQQTPGQGLQFLFEYFSETQRNKGNFPGRFSGRQFSNSRSEMNVSTLELGDSALYLCASSLRASGRNEQFFGPGTRLTVL.

Many counts were recorded for this clonotype. The V and J genes are TRBV29-1 and TRBJ2-5; D unresolved. CDR3 length equals 12 residues. Trimming took off 7 bases at V and 5 bases at J, with 14 bases between the two ends. CDR1 and CDR2 (germline): SQVTM, ANQGSEA. The CDR3 DNA reads as TGCAGCGCGCCTCTTGAGTCGGAGACCCAGTACTTC. Protein product: CSAPLESETQYF.

This clonotype has ten or more counts. The gene calls are TRBV10-2 and TRBJ2-5; perhaps D is TRBD1 or TRBD2 (5 bases each). This CDR3 has 15 residues. The V gene's germline CDR1 is WSHSY and CDR2 SAAADI. V was pared by 6 bases and J by 5 bases, with 19 bases between. The CDR3: CASSPSGAGLETQYF. CDR3 DNA: TGCGCCAGCAGCCCCTCCGGGGCAGGGTTGGAGACCCAGTACTTC.

The chain has TRBV11-2 and TRBJ1-5; TRBD1 matches at 11 bases. CDR1 and CDR2 from the germline V gene are SGHAT and FQNNGV. This CDR3 contains 16 residues. Losses at the gene ends were 0 bases for V and 4 bases for J; bases not matched to a gene: 2. The CDR3: CASSLEGQGANQPQHF. As DNA, the CDR3 is TGTGCCAGCAGCTTAGAAGGACAGGGGGCAAATCAGCCCCAGCATTTT.

The chain combines TRBV20-1 with TRBJ2-3; 8 bases are shared with TRBD2. The CDR3 consists of 16 residues. Germline V lookup: CDR1 DFQATT, CDR2 SNEGSKA (reference sequence). V was clipped by 7 bases and J by 6 bases; unmatched bases: 18. CDR3 bases: TGCAGTGGTTATGTCGGGGGGGATCGACCTGGTGATACGCAGTATTTT. Encoded protein: CSGYVGGDRPGDTQYF.

This clonotype was counted many times. The chain uses TRBV7-9 and TRBJ2-2; tentatively, D is TRBD1 or TRBD2 (6 bases each). V lost 6 bases and J 5 bases, leaving 16 bases between the germline ends. Germline CDR1 is SEHNR and CDR2 is FQNEAQ (reference sequence). CDR3 size: 15 residues. CDR3 bases: TGTGCCAGCAGGTCCGGGGGCGCCGGGACCGGGGAGCTGTTTTTT. Protein sequence: CASRSGGAGTGELFF.

This clonotype was found a few times. The chain is built from TRBV28 and TRBJ2-6, with D uncertain. CDR3 length: 16 residues. V was pared by 7 bases and J by 0 bases, with 13 bases between. CDR1 and CDR2 from the germline V gene are MDHEN and SYDVKM. This CDR3 is CASTSWSTSGANVLTF. The CDR3 DNA sequence: TGTGCCAGCACCTCCTGGTCCACCTCTGGGGCCAACGTCCTGACTTTC.

The J gene is TRBJ1-2, the V gene TRBV12-3 or TRBV12-4; D possibly corresponds to TRBD1 (6 bases). This CDR3 has 14 residues. Trimming shortened V by 5 bases and J by 8 bases, and 18 bases separated the two germline ends. CDR3 nucleotides: TGTGCCAGCAGTACCAACAGGGACAATCGGGGCTACACCTTC. Protein: CASSTNRDNRGYTF.